Shown below are 8 T cell receptor beta chains from a single sample sequenced in a study of regulatory T cells in long-lasting Graves disease. Stated time point: persistent/refractory GD, antithyroid drugs over 5 years with positive TRAb. PBMCs were the source of the RNA used for TCR sequencing. Construction of TCR beta libraries relied on iRepertoire HTBI primers and on Arm-PCR targeting CDR3 regions. TCRdb ran MiXCR on the multiplex PCR reads and lists one entry per CDR3 protein. The sample comprises some 370,000 distinct CDR3 sequences, roughly 20% of which are singletons, and around 20% rests with the top ten. Specimen: peripheral blood mononuclear cells (PBMCs), collected when the disease was refractory, from a patient treated with antithyroid drugs. The receptors originated from a female donor with Graves disease.

This clonotype was found many times. The chain has TRBV6-2 or TRBV6-3 and TRBJ1-1; possible D gene TRBD1, 6 bases. Germline-derived CDR1 and CDR2 are MNHEY and SVGEGT. V dropped 4 bases and J dropped 0 bases, with 9 bases sitting between them. CDR3 size: 14 residues. The CDR3, as DNA: TGTGCCAGCAGTTCCAACAGGGTGAACACTGAAGCTTTCTTT. Amino acid sequence: CASSSNRVNTEAFF.

At least ten counts were recorded for this clonotype. The rearrangement links TRBV7-2 to TRBJ2-7; 9 bases line up with TRBD2. V gave up 1 base and J gave up 1 base; unmatched junction bases: 8. Germline-derived CDR1 and CDR2 are SGHTA and FQGNSA. The CDR3 is 17 residues long. The CDR3 region is CASSLGGPLAGSYEQYF. The CDR3 DNA reads as TGTGCCAGCAGCTTAGGAGGGCCACTAGCGGGTTCCTACGAGCAGTACTTC.

CDR3 sequence: CASRVSGSGYNEQFF. The CDR3, as DNA: TGTGCCAGCAGGGTGAGCGGGAGCGGCTACAATGAGCAGTTCTTC. The chain carries TRBV27 and TRBJ2-1; 8 nucleotides line up with TRBD2. This CDR3 has 15 amino acids. The trim removed 6 bases at V and 3 bases at J, leaving 7 bases unmatched. The V gene's germline CDR1 is MNHEY and CDR2 SMNVEV (reference sequence).

This chain uses TRBV6-9 with TRBJ2-7; 7 bases map to TRBD2. CDR3 length: 15 amino acids. J was trimmed by 3 bases and V by 4 bases; bases with no gene match: 9. Germline V gene data show CDR1 as MNHGY and CDR2 as SVAAGI. The CDR3 is CASSWGGGVSYEQYF. The CDR3 DNA is TGTGCCAGCAGTTGGGGGGGGGGGGTGAGCTACGAGCAGTACTTC.

This clonotype was observed at least ten times. V and J are TRBV5-1 and TRBJ2-7; TRBD1 aligns across 8 bases. Germline V gene lookup returns CDR1 SGHRS and CDR2 YFSETQ. This CDR3 spans 15 amino acids. The ends lost 0 bases at V and 2 bases at J; junction bases unmatched: 4. The CDR3 is CASSLGQGLTYEQYF. As DNA, the CDR3 is TGCGCCAGCAGCTTGGGACAGGGGCTAACCTACGAGCAGTACTTC.

This clonotype was picked up a small number of times. The rearrangement joins TRBV7-2 to TRBJ1-3; the match to TRBD1 covers 9 bases. The CDR3 runs to 16 residues. CDR1 is SGHTA, CDR2 FQGNSA, per germline. The V and J ends lost 3 bases and 4 bases, in that order; junction bases with no gene match: 7. CDR3 region: CASSFGQGSAGNTIYF. DNA of the CDR3: TGTGCCAGCAGCTTCGGACAGGGGTCCGCCGGAAACACCATATATTTT.

This clonotype was counted ten times or more. This sequence joins TRBV30 and TRBJ1-5; maybe TRBD1 (6 bases). CDR1 GTSNPN and CDR2 SVGIG come from the germline V gene (reference sequence). The CDR3 has 16 amino acids. V lost 0 bases, J lost 6 bases, and 18 bases lay in between. In nucleotides, the CDR3 is TGTGCCTGGAGTGTACTGGGGAGGGGGGGAGGTCAGCCCCAGCATTTT. Its protein product is CAWSVLGRGGGQPQHF.

V gene TRBV7-2 combines with J gene TRBJ2-5, with TRBD2 matching 7 bases. The length of the CDR3 is 16 residues. Germline values: CDR1 SGHTA, CDR2 FQGNSA. Unmatched junction bases numbered 12, after V lost 3 bases and J lost 5 bases. This chain's CDR3 is CASSFNSGQRSETQYF. CDR3 coding DNA: TGTGCCAGCAGCTTCAATAGCGGGCAGAGGTCCGAGACCCAGTACTTC.